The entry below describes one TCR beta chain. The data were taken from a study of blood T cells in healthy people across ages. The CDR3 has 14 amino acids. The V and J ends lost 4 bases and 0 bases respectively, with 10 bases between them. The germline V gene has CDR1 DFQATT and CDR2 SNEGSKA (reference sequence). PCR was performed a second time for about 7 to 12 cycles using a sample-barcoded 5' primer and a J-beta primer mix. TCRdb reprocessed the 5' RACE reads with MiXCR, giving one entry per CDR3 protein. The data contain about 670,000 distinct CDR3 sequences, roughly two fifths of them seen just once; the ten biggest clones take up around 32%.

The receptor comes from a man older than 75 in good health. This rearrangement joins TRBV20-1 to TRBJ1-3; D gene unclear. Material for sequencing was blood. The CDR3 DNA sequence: TGCAGTGCTAATGGCCCCAGCTCTGGAAACACCATATATTTT. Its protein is CSANGPSSGNTIYF.